Listed below are T cell receptor beta chains from one sample, sequenced in a study of a mutant IDH1 vaccine in newly diagnosed glioma. For these TCRs, the target antigens are not known. The method was immunoSEQ multiplex PCR; TCRdb's version includes in-frame clones alone and lacks a portion of them. Found here are tens of thousands of clones, 80% of them singletons; the top ten hold 5% to 6.5%. This specimen consisted of PBMCs, obtained from a glioma patient whose treatment included an IDH1 peptide vaccine. These receptors were taken from a man in his forties or fifties with glioma. Each CDR3 is given with its conserved first and last residue. Fields, in order: CDR3 protein, CDR3 DNA, clone size, D gene, J gene, V gene. The D gene is left open where the match is weak. Not every row has a clone size; where given, it reads once, few, many or a size class.

cdr3_aa: CASSYLAGGYNEQFF; cdr3_nt: TGTGCCAGCAGCTACCTAGCGGGGGGCTACAATGAGCAGTTCTTC; clone_size: NA; d_call: TRBD2; j_call: TRBJ2-1; v_call: TRBV7-2
cdr3_aa: CASSPTRGQGRQGRYGYTF; cdr3_nt: TGTGCCAGCAGCCCTACGAGGGGACAAGGTAGACAAGGGCGCTATGGCTACACCTTC; clone_size: NA; d_call: NA; j_call: TRBJ1-2; v_call: TRBV7-9
cdr3_aa: CANPARPRPYEQYF; cdr3_nt: TGTGCCAACCCGGCCAGGCCCCGCCCCTACGAGCAGTACTTC; clone_size: NA; d_call: NA; j_call: TRBJ2-7; v_call: TRBV19
cdr3_aa: CASLVVRYTF; cdr3_nt: TGTGCCAGCTTAGTCGTCCGGTACACCTTC; clone_size: few; d_call: NA; j_call: TRBJ1-2; v_call: TRBV6-4
cdr3_aa: CASSLAQGVNYEQYF; cdr3_nt: TGCGCCAGCAGCTTGGCCCAGGGAGTAAACTACGAGCAGTACTTC; clone_size: NA; d_call: NA; j_call: TRBJ2-7; v_call: TRBV5-1
cdr3_aa: CATNCVLDRAYYGYTF; cdr3_nt: TGTGCCACGAATTGCGTCTTGGACAGGGCGTACTATGGCTACACCTTC; clone_size: once; d_call: NA; j_call: TRBJ1-2; v_call: TRBV21-1
cdr3_aa: CASSLAQSGLARSYNEQFF; cdr3_nt: TGTGCCAGCAGCTTAGCGCAGTCCGGACTAGCAAGGTCCTACAATGAGCAGTTCTTC; clone_size: NA; d_call: TRBD2; j_call: TRBJ2-1; v_call: TRBV7-9
cdr3_aa: CAWSVPWKRLYGYTF; cdr3_nt: TGTGCCTGGAGTGTACCGTGGAAAAGACTCTATGGCTACACCTTC; clone_size: NA; d_call: NA; j_call: TRBJ1-2; v_call: TRBV30
cdr3_aa: CASSIMGTGVEQYF; cdr3_nt: TGTGCCAGTAGTATAATGGGGACAGGGGTCGAGCAGTACTTC; clone_size: NA; d_call: TRBD1; j_call: TRBJ2-7; v_call: TRBV19
cdr3_aa: CASSVAPSSYEQYF; cdr3_nt: TGTGCCAGCAGCGTTGCTCCAAGCTCCTACGAGCAGTACTTC; clone_size: NA; d_call: NA; j_call: TRBJ2-7; v_call: TRBV9
cdr3_aa: CASSRGTDTQYF; cdr3_nt: TGTGCCAGCTCGAGGGGGACAGATACGCAGTATTTT; clone_size: NA; d_call: NA; j_call: TRBJ2-3; v_call: TRBV27
cdr3_aa: CASSELGRAVDTEAFF; cdr3_nt: TGTGCCAGCAGTGAATTGGGCAGGGCGGTTGATACTGAAGCTTTCTTT; clone_size: NA; d_call: NA; j_call: TRBJ1-1; v_call: TRBV6-1
cdr3_aa: CASSASGGAGFATNEKLFF; cdr3_nt: TGTGCCAGCAGCGCATCGGGGGGCGCGGGGTTTGCGACTAATGAAAAACTGTTTTTT; clone_size: NA; d_call: NA; j_call: TRBJ1-4; v_call: TRBV9
cdr3_aa: CASSLDGQQNEQFF; cdr3_nt: TGCGCCAGCAGCTTGGATGGACAGCAAAATGAGCAGTTCTTC; clone_size: NA; d_call: NA; j_call: TRBJ2-1; v_call: TRBV5-1
cdr3_aa: CASSPAALGGNTEAFF; cdr3_nt: TGCGCCAGCAGCCCGGCCGCCCTGGGGGGGAACACTGAAGCTTTCTTT; clone_size: NA; d_call: NA; j_call: TRBJ1-1; v_call: TRBV5-1
cdr3_aa: CASSQRIGGSGTDTQYF; cdr3_nt: TGTGCCAGCAGCCAGCGGATCGGAGGGAGCGGGACAGATACGCAGTATTTT; clone_size: NA; d_call: NA; j_call: TRBJ2-3; v_call: TRBV4-2
cdr3_aa: CASSGGSLTSGSSSEQFF; cdr3_nt: TGTGCCAGCAGTGGAGGCTCGTTGACTAGCGGGAGTTCTAGTGAGCAGTTCTTC; clone_size: NA; d_call: TRBD2; j_call: TRBJ2-1; v_call: TRBV25-1
cdr3_aa: CASSPDRSLDEQYF; cdr3_nt: TGTGCCAGCTCACCAGACAGGAGTCTGGACGAGCAGTACTTC; clone_size: NA; d_call: NA; j_call: TRBJ2-7; v_call: TRBV18
cdr3_aa: CASSQLAGGDNEQFF; cdr3_nt: TGCGCCAGCAGCCAACTAGCGGGAGGGGACAATGAGCAGTTCTTC; clone_size: NA; d_call: TRBD2; j_call: TRBJ2-1; v_call: TRBV4-1
cdr3_aa: CAWGSGQGQGETQYF; cdr3_nt: TGTGCCTGGGGCTCCGGACAGGGGCAGGGAGAGACCCAGTACTTC; clone_size: NA; d_call: TRBD1; j_call: TRBJ2-5; v_call: TRBV30
cdr3_aa: CATVEGGQVYNEQFF; cdr3_nt: TGTGCCACGGTGGAGGGCGGACAAGTTTACAATGAGCAGTTCTTC; clone_size: once; d_call: NA; j_call: TRBJ2-1; v_call: TRBV28
cdr3_aa: CASSIPPNGYTF; cdr3_nt: TGTGCCAGTAGTATCCCCCCTAATGGCTACACCTTC; clone_size: once; d_call: NA; j_call: TRBJ1-2; v_call: TRBV19
cdr3_aa: CAISGTTGELFF; cdr3_nt: TGTGCCATCAGCGGGACCACCGGGGAGCTGTTTTTT; clone_size: few; d_call: TRBD2; j_call: TRBJ2-2; v_call: TRBV2
cdr3_aa: CASSEDRGTDTQYF; cdr3_nt: TGTGCCAGCAGCGAGGACAGGGGCACAGATACGCAGTATTTT; clone_size: NA; d_call: TRBD1; j_call: TRBJ2-3; v_call: TRBV9
cdr3_aa: CASSLDFSYEQYF; cdr3_nt: TGTGCCAGCAGCTTAGATTTCTCCTACGAGCAGTACTTC; clone_size: NA; d_call: NA; j_call: TRBJ2-7; v_call: TRBV11-3
cdr3_aa: CASSWAAGGGETQYF; cdr3_nt: TGTGCCAGCAGTTGGGCTGCGGGAGGAGGAGAGACCCAGTACTTC; clone_size: NA; d_call: TRBD2; j_call: TRBJ2-5; v_call: TRBV28
cdr3_aa: CAWSGSSNQPQHF; cdr3_nt: TGTGCCTGGAGTGGCTCTAGCAATCAGCCCCAGCATTTT; clone_size: once; d_call: NA; j_call: TRBJ1-5; v_call: TRBV30
cdr3_aa: CASSQLSGNSYEQYF; cdr3_nt: TGTGCCAGTAGCCAACTTAGCGGGAACTCCTACGAGCAGTACTTC; clone_size: once; d_call: TRBD2; j_call: TRBJ2-7; v_call: TRBV19
cdr3_aa: CASSEGYRRSVTDTQYF; cdr3_nt: TGTGCCAGCAGCGAAGGGTACCGCCGTTCAGTCACAGATACGCAGTATTTT; clone_size: NA; d_call: NA; j_call: TRBJ2-3; v_call: TRBV6-1
cdr3_aa: CASSLAPGGYGYTF; cdr3_nt: TGTGCCAGCAGCTTAGCGCCCGGGGGCTATGGCTACACCTTC; clone_size: NA; d_call: NA; j_call: TRBJ1-2; v_call: TRBV7-6
cdr3_aa: CASSLGGSGMETQYF; cdr3_nt: TGTGCCAGCAGCTTAGGGGGTTCGGGGATGGAGACCCAGTACTTC; clone_size: NA; d_call: NA; j_call: TRBJ2-5; v_call: TRBV7-7
cdr3_aa: CASSLLGEGRGYTF; cdr3_nt: TGTGCCAGCAGCTTGTTAGGGGAAGGAAGGGGCTACACCTTC; clone_size: few; d_call: NA; j_call: TRBJ1-2; v_call: TRBV5-4
cdr3_aa: CASSYSTDSITYEQYF; cdr3_nt: TGTGCCAGCAGTTACTCGACCGACAGCATAACCTACGAGCAGTACTTC; clone_size: NA; d_call: NA; j_call: TRBJ2-7; v_call: TRBV6-5
cdr3_aa: CASSQPNRGPNTEAFF; cdr3_nt: TGTGCCAGTAGCCAGCCGAATCGAGGGCCGAACACTGAAGCTTTCTTT; clone_size: once; d_call: NA; j_call: TRBJ1-1; v_call: TRBV19
cdr3_aa: CASSYSRDRQETQYF; cdr3_nt: TGTGCCAGCAGTTACTCGAGAGACAGACAAGAGACCCAGTACTTC; clone_size: NA; d_call: NA; j_call: TRBJ2-5; v_call: TRBV6-6
cdr3_aa: CASSSRTFADTQYF; cdr3_nt: TGTGCCAGCAGCTCTCGGACTTTCGCAGATACGCAGTATTTT; clone_size: NA; d_call: NA; j_call: TRBJ2-3; v_call: TRBV5-8
cdr3_aa: CASSNSQGSQETQYF; cdr3_nt: TGTGCCAGCAGCAACTCCCAGGGTTCCCAAGAGACCCAGTACTTC; clone_size: few; d_call: NA; j_call: TRBJ2-5; v_call: TRBV7-9
cdr3_aa: CASSPGTSGSYEQYF; cdr3_nt: TGTGCCAGCTCCCCCGGGACTAGCGGATCCTACGAGCAGTACTTC; clone_size: NA; d_call: TRBD2; j_call: TRBJ2-7; v_call: TRBV18
cdr3_aa: CASSLFGPGHNEQFF; cdr3_nt: NA; clone_size: NA; d_call: NA; j_call: TRBJ2-1; v_call: TRBV7-3
cdr3_aa: CASSPARGETQYF; cdr3_nt: TGTGCCAGCTCACCTGCCAGGGGGGAGACCCAGTACTTC; clone_size: NA; d_call: TRBD1; j_call: TRBJ2-5; v_call: TRBV18
cdr3_aa: CASSWTGEGGEQYF; cdr3_nt: TGTGCCAGCAGTTGGACAGGGGAAGGAGGGGAGCAGTACTTC; clone_size: medium-sized; d_call: TRBD1; j_call: TRBJ2-7; v_call: TRBV27
cdr3_aa: CASSHGYGYTF; cdr3_nt: TGTGCCAGCAGCCACGGTTATGGCTACACCTTC; clone_size: few; d_call: NA; j_call: TRBJ1-2; v_call: TRBV7-9
cdr3_aa: CASSLVPGYEQYF; cdr3_nt: TGTGCCAGCAGCTTGGTTCCGGGCTACGAGCAGTACTTC; clone_size: once; d_call: NA; j_call: TRBJ2-7; v_call: TRBV5-5
cdr3_aa: CAISEVSAGYGYTF; cdr3_nt: TGTGCCATCAGTGAGGTGTCAGCTGGGTATGGCTACACCTTC; clone_size: few; d_call: NA; j_call: TRBJ1-2; v_call: TRBV10-3